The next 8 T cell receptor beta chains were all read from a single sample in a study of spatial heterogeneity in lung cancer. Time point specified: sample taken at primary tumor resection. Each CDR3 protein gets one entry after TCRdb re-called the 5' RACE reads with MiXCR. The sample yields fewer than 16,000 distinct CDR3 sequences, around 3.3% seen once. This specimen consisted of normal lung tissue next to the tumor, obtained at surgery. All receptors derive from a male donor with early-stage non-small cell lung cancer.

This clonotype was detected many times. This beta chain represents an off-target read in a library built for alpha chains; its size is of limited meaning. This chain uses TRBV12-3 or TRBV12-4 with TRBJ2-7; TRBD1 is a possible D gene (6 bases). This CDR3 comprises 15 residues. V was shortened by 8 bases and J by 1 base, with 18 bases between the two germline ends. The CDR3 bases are TGTGCCAGCGGCTCTTCCGGGACACCTTCCTACGAGCAGTACTTC. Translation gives CASGSSGTPSYEQYF.

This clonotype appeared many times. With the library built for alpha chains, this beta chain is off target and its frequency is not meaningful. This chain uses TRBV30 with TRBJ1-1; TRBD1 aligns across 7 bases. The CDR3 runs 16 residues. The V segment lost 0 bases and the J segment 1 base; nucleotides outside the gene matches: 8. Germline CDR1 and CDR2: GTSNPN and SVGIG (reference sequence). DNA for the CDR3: TGTGCCTGGAGTGTACTTCTGGGACAGAGGAACACTGAAGCTTTCTTT. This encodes CAWSVLLGQRNTEAFF.

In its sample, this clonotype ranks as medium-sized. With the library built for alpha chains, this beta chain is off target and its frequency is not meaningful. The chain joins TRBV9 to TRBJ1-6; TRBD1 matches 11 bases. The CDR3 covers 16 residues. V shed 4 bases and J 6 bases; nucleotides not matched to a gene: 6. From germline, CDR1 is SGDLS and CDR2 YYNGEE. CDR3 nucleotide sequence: TGTGCCAGCAGCCCTCGGACAGGGGGCCCTAATTCACCCCTCCACTTT. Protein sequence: CASSPRTGGPNSPLHF.

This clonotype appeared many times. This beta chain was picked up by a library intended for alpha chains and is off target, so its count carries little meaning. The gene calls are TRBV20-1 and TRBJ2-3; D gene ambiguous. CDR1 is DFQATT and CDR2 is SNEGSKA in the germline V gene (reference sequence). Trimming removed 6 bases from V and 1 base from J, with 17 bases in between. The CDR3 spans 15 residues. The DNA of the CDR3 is TGCAGTGCCCATCCCGAGTTGGCCCGCACAGATACGCAGTATTTT. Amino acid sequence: CSAHPELARTDTQYF.

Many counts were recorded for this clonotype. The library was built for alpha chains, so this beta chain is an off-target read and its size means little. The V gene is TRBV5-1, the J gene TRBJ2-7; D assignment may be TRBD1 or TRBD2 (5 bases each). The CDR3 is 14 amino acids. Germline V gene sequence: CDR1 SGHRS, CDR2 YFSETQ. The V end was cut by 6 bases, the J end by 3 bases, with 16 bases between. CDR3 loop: CASNPGTGIYEQYF. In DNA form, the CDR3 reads TGCGCCAGCAATCCCGGGACGGGGATCTACGAGCAGTACTTC.

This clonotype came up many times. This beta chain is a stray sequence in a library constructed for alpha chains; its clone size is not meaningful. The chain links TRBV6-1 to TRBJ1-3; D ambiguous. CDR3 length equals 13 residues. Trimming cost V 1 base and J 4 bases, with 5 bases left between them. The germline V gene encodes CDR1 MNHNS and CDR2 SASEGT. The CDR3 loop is CASSEENGNTIYF. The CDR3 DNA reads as TGTGCCAGCAGTGAAGAAAACGGAAACACCATATATTTT.

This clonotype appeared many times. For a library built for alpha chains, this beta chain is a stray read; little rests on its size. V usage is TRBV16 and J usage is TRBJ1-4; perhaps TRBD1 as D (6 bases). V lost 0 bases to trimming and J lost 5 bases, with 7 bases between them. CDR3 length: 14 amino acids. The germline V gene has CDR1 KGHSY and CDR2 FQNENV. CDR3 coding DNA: TGTGCCAGCAGCCAATCTCAGGGGAATGAAAAACTGTTTTTT. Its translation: CASSQSQGNEKLFF.

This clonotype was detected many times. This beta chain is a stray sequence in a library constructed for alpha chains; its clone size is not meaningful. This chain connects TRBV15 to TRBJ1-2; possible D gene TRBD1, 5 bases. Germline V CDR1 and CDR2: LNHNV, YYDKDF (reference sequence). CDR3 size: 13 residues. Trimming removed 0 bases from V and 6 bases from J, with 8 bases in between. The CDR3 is CATSREEGDGYTF. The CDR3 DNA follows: TGTGCCACCAGCAGAGAAGAAGGGGATGGCTACACCTTC.